This T cell receptor (beta chain) was sequenced during a study of early T cells in non-severe SARS-CoV-2 infection. Study-wide context: The study sequenced bulk RNA from unsorted whole blood, with chains unpaired.

The CDR3 consists of 14 residues. V was clipped by 4 bases and J by 0 bases, with 9 bases between them. Germline-derived CDR1 and CDR2 are SQVTM and ANQGSEA. Using its own MiXCR run on the 5' RACE reads, TCRdb lists one record per CDR3 protein. The sample holds roughly 61,000 distinct CDR3 sequences, roughly a tenth seen once. This clonotype showed up many times. The origin of this receptor is an adult who was a healthcare worker with PCR-confirmed SARS-CoV-2 infection or an uninfected control (not recorded which). The J gene is TRBJ2-2, the V gene TRBV29-1; D call uncertain. What was sequenced was whole blood. CDR3 sequence (DNA): TGCAGCGTTGGGGTAGTAGCGAACACCGGGGAGCTGTTTTTT. This codes for CSVGVVANTGELFF.